The present T cell receptor beta chain was sequenced within a study of shared clonotypes between healthy human individuals. Study context: The composition of the donors was a couple of women and three men aged 18 to 49.

The study, taken as a whole, reports: Large depth notwithstanding, sorted-subset sequencing proved incomplete by rarefaction. Among four donors, approximately 5% of naive CD4 clonotypes were found in common.

On this clone itself: No antigen is known for it.

Losses at the gene ends were 0 bases for V and 2 bases for J; bases not matched to a gene: 5. The CDR3 runs to 16 residues. In germline, CDR1 is SGHNT, CDR2 YYREEE (reference sequence). Genomic DNA (from each subset) was split evenly across several immunoSEQ plates. Assay used: immunoSEQ multiplex PCR; TCRdb lists only in-frame clones, some missing. The sample lists approximately 2.5 million clones, just over 90% seen once, with around 0.15% in the top ten. The sample was naive CD4+ T cells sorted from blood. The subset: CD45RA+ positively selected. This sequence joins TRBV5-4 and TRBJ1-1; TRBD1 matches at 9 bases. The sequence came from a man between 18 and 35 years old in good health. The CDR3 DNA is TGTGCCAGCAGCTTGGCCAAGGGACAGGGCAACACTGAAGCTTTCTTT. This sequence encodes CASSLAKGQGNTEAFF. The full variable domain, in which reference TRBV5-4 and TRBJ1-1 provide the parts outside the CDR3, is ETGVTQSPTHLIKTRGQQVTLRCSSQSGHNTVSWYQQALGQGPQFIFQYYREEENGRGNFPPRFSGLQFPNYSSELNVNALELDDSALYLCASSLAKGQGNTEAFFGQGTRLTVV.